The 13 T cell receptor beta chains listed next were all sequenced from one sample in a study of CD8 T cells in ankylosing spondylitis. Study-level results: What seemed typical of ankylosing spondylitis blood was a TCR beta motif built from several highly homologous variants.

These TCRs are of unknown antigen specificity. TCRdb itself ran the 5' RACE reads through MiXCR, one entry per CDR3 protein. Of 670,000 or so distinct CDR3 sequences listed, 15% to 20% are singletons. Sequenced: blood, either unsorted or a sorted T cell fraction (not recorded which). Every receptor here comes from a male donor with ankylosing spondylitis.

The CDR3: CASSQGSAQTDTQYF. The DNA for the CDR3 is TGTGCCAGCAGCCAAGGGAGCGCCCAGACAGATACGCAGTATTTT. The chain recombines TRBV4-2 with TRBJ2-3; no definite D call. V was shortened by 1 base and J by 3 bases, with 11 bases between the two germline ends. The germline CDR1 and CDR2 sequences are LGHNA and YNFKEQ. The CDR3 is 15 residues long.

The V and J genes are TRBV27 and TRBJ2-7; 7 nucleotides match TRBD1. The CDR3 has 14 amino acids. The germline CDR1 and CDR2 sequences are MNHEY and SMNVEV (reference sequence). The V gene end was trimmed by 7 bases and the J gene end by 6 bases; junction bases not matched to a gene: 12. The CDR3: CASNTQGVGGEQYF. The CDR3 nucleotides are TGTGCCAGCAATACGCAGGGGGTAGGGGGCGAGCAGTACTTC.

The chain combines TRBV29-1 with TRBJ2-1, with no clear D. The CDR3 contains 11 residues. Trimming removed 6 bases from V and 3 bases from J, with 6 bases in between. Germline V gene data show CDR1 as SQVTM and CDR2 as ANQGSEA. The CDR3 here is CSVTDYNEQFF. For the CDR3, the DNA is TGCAGCGTCACGGACTACAATGAGCAGTTCTTC.

This clonotype was detected only a few times. The chain carries TRBV12-3 or TRBV12-4 and TRBJ2-1; D gene ambiguous. The CDR3 sequence is 14 residues long. Trimming removed 1 base from V and 8 bases from J, with 12 bases in between. The CDR3 loop is CASSLVSLADEQFF. The CDR3, as DNA: TGTGCCAGCAGTTTAGTTAGCCTTGCTGATGAGCAGTTCTTC.

This clonotype has more than one count but fewer than ten. The chain is built from TRBV12-3 or TRBV12-4 and TRBJ2-1; D perhaps matches TRBD2 (6 bases). The CDR3 spans 15 residues. V lost 8 bases, J lost 2 bases, and 16 bases lay in between. The CDR3 coding sequence is TGTGCCAGCCTTGGAGGGACCCAGGCCTACAATGAGCAGTTCTTC. Amino acids: CASLGGTQAYNEQFF.

Written as DNA, the CDR3 is TGTGCCAGCAGCTCCGTGGGCCGACAGGGACGAAAGCCACTAGCCAAAAACATTCAGTACTTC. It is translated as CASSSVGRQGRKPLAKNIQYF. The rearrangement joins TRBV21-1 to TRBJ2-4; the table's D gene call, TRBD1, was not cross checked with the DNA. TRBV21-1 corresponds to a pseudogene. The CDR3 consists of 21 residues.

This clonotype was recorded at least ten times. V and J are TRBV20-1 and TRBJ2-5; D is possibly TRBD1 or TRBD2 (6 bases each). Germline CDR1 DFQATT, CDR2 SNEGSKA (reference sequence). Between the trimmed V and J ends, which lost 3 bases and 1 base, there was a span of 9 bases. The CDR3 has 13 amino acids. This CDR3 is CSASGGPQETQYF. The CDR3 nucleotides read TGCAGTGCTAGTGGGGGGCCCCAAGAGACCCAGTACTTC.

The rearrangement uses TRBV6-2 or TRBV6-3 and TRBJ2-1; the D is unclear. The V end lost 2 bases, the J end lost 0 bases, and 11 bases lay between the germline ends. The CDR3 consists of 16 residues. The germline V gene encodes CDR1 MNHEY and CDR2 SVGEGT. The CDR3 DNA reads as TGTGCCAGCAGTTACGATACCCTCAGCTCCTACAATGAGCAGTTCTTC. It codes for CASSYDTLSSYNEQFF.

This clonotype was picked up a small number of times. The chain is built from TRBV12-3 or TRBV12-4 and TRBJ2-5; D remains unclear. V was shortened by 6 bases and J by 2 bases, with 16 bases between the two germline ends. The CDR3 is 15 amino acids. The CDR3 nucleotides read TGTGCCAGCAGCTCCCGTCAGGTCAGGCAAGAGACCCAGTACTTC. Encoded protein: CASSSRQVRQETQYF.

This clonotype appeared a few times. This chain uses TRBV20-1 with TRBJ1-6; TRBD1 might be the D (5 bases). The CDR3 loop spans 14 amino acids. Germline V CDR1 and CDR2: DFQATT, SNEGSKA (reference sequence). V was shortened by 6 bases and J by 9 bases, with 18 bases between the two germline ends. CDR3 sequence reads: CSAHWGGEGSPLHF. CDR3 in DNA: TGCAGTGCCCACTGGGGGGGGGAGGGTTCACCCCTCCACTTT.

This clonotype was recorded once. The chain has TRBV27 and TRBJ2-7; perhaps TRBD2 as D (5 bases). The V end lost 2 bases, the J end lost 3 bases, and 11 bases lay between the germline ends. CDR3 size: 14 residues. The V gene's germline CDR1 is MNHEY and CDR2 SMNVEV (reference sequence). This CDR3 reads CASSLSGSFYEQYF. CDR3 coding DNA: TGTGCCAGCAGTTTAAGTGGGAGTTTCTACGAGCAGTACTTC.

The chain is built from TRBV12-3 or TRBV12-4 and TRBJ2-1; D unclear. The CDR3 is made up of 15 amino acids. The V end lost 5 bases, the J end lost 8 bases, and 19 bases lay between the germline ends. CDR3 loop: CASSPLTVPWDEQFF. Written as DNA, the CDR3 is TGTGCCAGCAGTCCCCTTACCGTACCATGGGATGAGCAGTTCTTC.

This clonotype was found many times. The V call is TRBV11-2, the J call TRBJ2-1; 7 bases map to TRBD1. Germline V CDR1 and CDR2: SGHAT, FQNNGV. J gave up 7 bases and V 5 bases, and 11 bases lay outside the gene matches. The CDR3 is 15 amino acids. CDR3: CASSISTAGGNEQFF. CDR3 in DNA: TGTGCCAGCAGCATATCGACAGCAGGGGGAAATGAGCAGTTCTTC.